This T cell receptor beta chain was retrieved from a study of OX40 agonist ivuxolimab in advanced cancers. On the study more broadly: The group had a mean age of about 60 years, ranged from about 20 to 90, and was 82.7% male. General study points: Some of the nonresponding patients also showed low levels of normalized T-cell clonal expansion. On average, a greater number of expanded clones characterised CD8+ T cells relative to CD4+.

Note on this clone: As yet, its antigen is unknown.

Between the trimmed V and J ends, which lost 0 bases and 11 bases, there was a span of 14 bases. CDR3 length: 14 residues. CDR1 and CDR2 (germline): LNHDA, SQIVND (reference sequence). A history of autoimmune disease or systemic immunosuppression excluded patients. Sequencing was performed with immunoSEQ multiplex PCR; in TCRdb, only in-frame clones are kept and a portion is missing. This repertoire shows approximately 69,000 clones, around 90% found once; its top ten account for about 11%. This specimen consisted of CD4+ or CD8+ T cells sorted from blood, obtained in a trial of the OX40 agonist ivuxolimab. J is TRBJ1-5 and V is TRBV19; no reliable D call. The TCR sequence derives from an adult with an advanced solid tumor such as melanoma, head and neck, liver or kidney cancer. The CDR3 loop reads CASSIDRRSLSQHF. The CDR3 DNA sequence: TGTGCCAGTAGTATAGACCGCCGGAGCTTGTCCCAGCATTTT. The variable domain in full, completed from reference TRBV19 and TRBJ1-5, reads DGGITQSPKYLFRKEGQNVTLSCEQNLNHDAMYWYRQDPGQGLRLIYYSQIVNDFQKGDIAEGYSVSREKKESFPLTVTSAQKNPTAFYLCASSIDRRSLSQHFGDGTRLSIL.